The 22 T cell receptor beta chains presented below share a single source sample, sequenced in a study of blood T cell repertoires in COVID-19. Assay: immunoSEQ multiplex PCR; the TCRdb copy retains only in-frame clones and omits some. The table lists approximately 160,000 clones, over 75% of them singletons, with around 7% in the top ten. Sequenced material: PBMCs or T cells enriched from blood (not recorded which). These receptors came from a woman aged 45-65 years who had recovered from COVID-19.

V gene TRBV2 combines with J gene TRBJ2-7, with 15 positions matching TRBD2. V shed 8 bases, J shed 1 base, and the junction held 3 bases outside the gene matches. The germline V gene encodes CDR1 SNHLY and CDR2 FYNNEI. The CDR3 has 15 residues. The CDR3 reads CASGGTSGRSYEQYF. DNA of the CDR3: TGTGCCAGCGGTGGGACTAGCGGGAGGTCCTACGAGCAGTACTTC.

This sequence joins TRBV18 and TRBJ1-4; D gene ambiguous. V lost 0 bases, J lost 5 bases, and 7 bases lay in between. Per the germline V gene, CDR1 is KGHSH and CDR2 is LQKENI. The CDR3 loop spans 14 amino acids. CDR3 bases: TGTGCCAGCTCACCACCGGGCAGCAATGAAAAACTGTTTTTT. Translated: CASSPPGSNEKLFF. Looking up the rest from reference TRBV18 and TRBJ1-4 gives the full variable domain: NAGVMQNPRHLVRRRGQEARLRCSPMKGHSHVYWYRQLPEEGLKFMVYLQKENIIDESGMPKERFSAEFPKEGPSILRIQQVVRGDSAAYFCASSPPGSNEKLFFGSGTQLSVL.

The genes are TRBV3-1 (or the pseudogene TRBV3-2) and TRBJ2-6; no definite D call. This CDR3 spans 15 amino acids. Germline lookup yields CDR1 LGHDT and CDR2 YNNKEL (reference sequence). V lost 0 bases to trimming and J lost 3 bases, with 6 bases between them. DNA for the CDR3: TGTGCCAGCAGCCAAGAAAGCAATGGGGCCAACGTCCTGACTTTC. Its translation: CASSQESNGANVLTF.

The rearrangement joins TRBV5-1 to TRBJ2-5, with 7 bases fitting TRBD2. The CDR3 consists of 14 residues. Per the germline V gene, CDR1 is SGHRS and CDR2 is YFSETQ. The junction had 11 bases not matched to a gene; V was cut back by 7 bases and J by 5 bases. CDR3 sequence (DNA): TGCGCCAGCCGGTGGGGGAGGGCCCAGGAGACCCAGTACTTC. Translated, it gives CASRWGRAQETQYF.

This chain links TRBV28 with TRBJ2-7; 12 bases map to TRBD2. This CDR3 region has 15 residues. Losses at the gene ends were 2 bases for V and 2 bases for J; bases not matched to a gene: 1. Germline V gene data show CDR1 as MDHEN and CDR2 as SYDVKM. The DNA of the CDR3 is TGTGCCAGCAGTTTAGGACTAGCGGGAACCTACGAGCAGTACTTC. It specifies CASSLGLAGTYEQYF. Full variable domain (rest looked up from reference TRBV28 and TRBJ2-7): DVKVTQSSRYLVKRTGEKVFLECVQDMDHENMFWYRQDPGLGLRLIYFSYDVKMKEKGDIPEGYSVSREKKERFSLILESASTNQTSMYLCASSLGLAGTYEQYFGPGTRLTVT.

This chain links TRBV2 with TRBJ2-1; 7 positions match TRBD2. With V trimmed by 0 bases and J by 6 bases, 5 bases remained unmatched. The CDR3 runs 15 residues. Germline CDR1 SNHLY, CDR2 FYNNEI. This CDR3 reads CASSEARGLPNEQFF. The CDR3 region has the DNA TGTGCCAGCAGTGAAGCGCGGGGACTACCCAATGAGCAGTTCTTC. The full variable domain, rest sourced from reference TRBV2 and TRBJ2-1, is EPEVTQTPSHQVTQMGQEVILRCVPISNHLYFYWYRQILGQKVEFLVSFYNNEISEKSEIFDDQFSVERPDGSNFTLKIRSTKLEDSAMYFCASSEARGLPNEQFFGPGTRLTVL.

The chain carries TRBV28 and TRBJ1-5; D is perhaps TRBD1 (6 bases). Looked up from germline, CDR1 is MDHEN and CDR2 is SYDVKM. The CDR3 sequence is 13 residues long. The V gene lost 7 bases and the J gene lost 5 bases, with 12 bases spanning the gap. The CDR3 is CASTLTGHQPQHF. Here the CDR3 DNA reads TGTGCCAGCACCCTGACAGGACATCAGCCCCAGCATTTT.

This rearrangement joins TRBV5-1 to TRBJ2-7; 8 bases line up with TRBD2. Germline assignment: CDR1 SGHRS and CDR2 YFSETQ. The CDR3 is made up of 15 amino acids. V dropped 1 base and J dropped 5; count of bases not matched to a gene: 8. CDR3 residues: CASSLTSGPEDEQYF. Written as DNA, the CDR3 is TGCGCCAGCAGCTTGACTAGCGGCCCAGAGGACGAGCAGTACTTC.

The chain combines TRBV2 with TRBJ1-1; no clear D. The CDR3 extends over 14 amino acids. Trimming stripped 4 bases from V and 5 bases from J, with 14 bases between. Looked up from germline, CDR1 is SNHLY and CDR2 is FYNNEI. CDR3 DNA: TGTGCCAGCAGTGCGGCGTCAGGCCTTACTGAAGCTTTCTTT. It specifies CASSAASGLTEAFF.

V is TRBV19 and J is TRBJ1-1, with no clear D. Germline values: CDR1 LNHDA, CDR2 SQIVND (reference sequence). This CDR3 region has 15 residues. The germline V and J ends were trimmed by 1 base and 0 bases, with 9 bases remaining between them. This chain's CDR3 is CASSIVSSLNTEAFF. The DNA of the CDR3 is TGTGCCAGTAGTATAGTTAGCAGCCTGAACACTGAAGCTTTCTTT.

The count of this clone is one. The chain couples TRBV11-1 to TRBJ2-3, with 8 bases matching TRBD2. This CDR3 is 14 amino acids long. Germline V gives CDR1 SGHAT, CDR2 FQDESV (reference sequence). Trimming at V came to 3 bases and at J to 3 bases, leaving 2 bases not matched to a gene. CDR3: CASSFASGTDTQYF. Written as DNA, the CDR3 is TGTGCCAGCAGCTTCGCTAGCGGGACAGATACGCAGTATTTT.

This clone was seen a few times. The V call is TRBV6-5, the J call TRBJ2-1; 7 bases match TRBD2. V lost 5 bases to trimming and J lost 4 bases; unmatched junction nucleotides: 8. Germline V gene lookup returns CDR1 MNHEY and CDR2 SVGAGI. The CDR3 has 15 residues. The DNA for the CDR3 is TGTGCCAGCAGTCTTGAGGGACTAAATTACAATGAGCAGTTCTTC. It is translated as CASSLEGLNYNEQFF.

The chain recombines TRBV6-5 with TRBJ1-2; D call uncertain. Germline loops: CDR1 MNHEY, CDR2 SVGAGI. This CDR3 region has 13 residues. V lost 2 bases and J 8 bases, leaving 12 bases between the germline ends. The CDR3 is CASSYEALGGYTF. CDR3 coding DNA: TGTGCCAGCAGTTACGAGGCCCTCGGCGGCTACACCTTC.

This chain links TRBV3-1 (or the pseudogene TRBV3-2) with TRBJ2-1; 16 nucleotides agree with TRBD2. With 4 bases clipped from V and 6 bases from J, the junction kept 6 bases outside the gene matches. Per the germline V gene, CDR1 is LGHDT and CDR2 is YNNKEL (reference sequence). This CDR3 region has 17 residues. The CDR3 here is CASSLAGLAGGRNEQFF. DNA for the CDR3: TGTGCCAGCAGCCTCGCGGGACTAGCGGGAGGGCGCAATGAGCAGTTCTTC.

The J gene is TRBJ1-2, the V gene TRBV6-5, with a tentative D call TRBD1 (5 bases). The CDR3 loop spans 13 amino acids. Per germline, CDR1 MNHEY and CDR2 SVGAGI. V was cut by 0 bases and J by 8 bases, with 10 bases left in between. In DNA, the CDR3 is TGTGCCAGCAGTTACTCGTCGTCAGGGGGCTACACCTTC. It is translated as CASSYSSSGGYTF.

The chain employs TRBV6-2 or TRBV6-3 and TRBJ2-7; 8 bases match TRBD1. The CDR3 runs 14 residues. The J segment lost 4 bases and the V segment lost 6 bases, leaving 8 bases of the junction unmatched. Looked up from germline, CDR1 is MNHEY and CDR2 is SVGEGT. The CDR3 region is CASSSWTGLYEQYF. CDR3 nucleotide sequence: TGTGCCAGCAGCTCTTGGACAGGGCTTTACGAGCAGTACTTC.

CDR3 sequence reads: CASSELVYPNSPLHF. CDR3 bases: TGTGCCAGCAGCGAGCTGGTCTACCCCAATTCACCCCTCCACTTT. The chain carries TRBV7-8 and TRBJ1-6; no clear D gene. The CDR3 spans 15 residues. Trimming cost V 5 bases and J 7 bases, with 15 bases left between them. The germline V gene has CDR1 SGHVS and CDR2 FQNEAQ.

The gene calls are TRBV6-5 and TRBJ1-2; the D is unclear. The CDR3 runs 13 residues. With 0 bases removed from V and 6 bases from J, the gap between germline ends came to 8 bases. Looked up from germline, CDR1 is MNHEY and CDR2 is SVGAGI. The CDR3 sequence is CASSYSSTHGYTF. As DNA, the CDR3 is TGTGCCAGCAGTTACTCTTCGACACATGGCTACACCTTC.

The chain uses TRBV7-2 and TRBJ2-3; D remains ambiguous. Germline-derived CDR1 and CDR2 are SGHTA and FQGNSA. Trimming cost V 5 bases and J 2 bases, with 5 bases left between them. The CDR3 spans 12 residues. CDR3 DNA: TGTGCCAGCAGCGTATCCACAGATACGCAGTATTTT. The encoded protein is CASSVSTDTQYF.

The V call is TRBV5-1, the J call TRBJ1-2; 10 bases align to TRBD1. The CDR3 spans 14 residues. The germline gives CDR1 SGHRS, CDR2 YFSETQ. The V and J ends lost 1 base and 6 bases, in that order; junction bases with no gene match: 3. The chain's CDR3 is CASSLPGTGDGYTF. In DNA form, the CDR3 reads TGCGCCAGCAGCTTGCCCGGGACAGGGGATGGCTACACCTTC.

The CDR3 sequence: CASSYSAGYNSPLHF. The CDR3 nucleotides are TGTGCCAGCAGTTACTCGGCAGGCTATAATTCACCCCTCCACTTT. This chain joins TRBV6-5 and TRBJ1-6; D remains unclear. CDR1 is MNHEY and CDR2 is SVGAGI in the germline V gene. The CDR3 is 15 amino acids. V was pared by 0 bases and J by 3 bases, with 6 bases between.

This clone was picked up many times. The chain has TRBV6-1 and TRBJ1-6; D is perhaps TRBD1 (6 bases). Germline V CDR1 and CDR2: MNHNS, SASEGT. The length of the CDR3 is 16 residues. The germline V and J ends were trimmed by 3 bases and 8 bases, with 17 bases remaining between them. The CDR3 bases are TGTGCCAGCAGTGACTTTGGAACAGGGCCGTATTCACCCCTCCACTTT. Encoded protein: CASSDFGTGPYSPLHF.